What follows is one T cell receptor beta chain and its context. Its antigen is not known. PCR used 60 Vbeta primers and 13 Jbeta primers. This table comes from immunoSEQ multiplex PCR, and its TCRdb copy is limited to in-frame clones, with some not included. The sample has 150,000 to 200,000 clones; roughly 84% are singletons. The record originates from a study of cytomegalovirus exposure and HLA in healthy donors. Study-wide results and caveats: When presence/absence was analysed, sequencing depth was taken to be roughly uniform across donors. A link between a missense DCLRE1C variant and TCR beta V- and J-gene trimming emerged from a later analysis.

CDR1 and CDR2 from the germline V gene are MDHEN and SYDVKM. V gave up 6 bases and J gave up 5 bases; unmatched junction bases: 11. The length of the CDR3 is 16 residues. The clonotype comes from a boy younger than 18 in good health and CMV-seronegative. Source material: PBMCs. The chain is built from TRBV28 and TRBJ2-1, with 9 positions matching TRBD1. The CDR3: CASRYRTGTGNNEQFF. The CDR3, as DNA: TGTGCCAGCAGATACAGAACCGGGACAGGGAACAATGAGCAGTTCTTC.